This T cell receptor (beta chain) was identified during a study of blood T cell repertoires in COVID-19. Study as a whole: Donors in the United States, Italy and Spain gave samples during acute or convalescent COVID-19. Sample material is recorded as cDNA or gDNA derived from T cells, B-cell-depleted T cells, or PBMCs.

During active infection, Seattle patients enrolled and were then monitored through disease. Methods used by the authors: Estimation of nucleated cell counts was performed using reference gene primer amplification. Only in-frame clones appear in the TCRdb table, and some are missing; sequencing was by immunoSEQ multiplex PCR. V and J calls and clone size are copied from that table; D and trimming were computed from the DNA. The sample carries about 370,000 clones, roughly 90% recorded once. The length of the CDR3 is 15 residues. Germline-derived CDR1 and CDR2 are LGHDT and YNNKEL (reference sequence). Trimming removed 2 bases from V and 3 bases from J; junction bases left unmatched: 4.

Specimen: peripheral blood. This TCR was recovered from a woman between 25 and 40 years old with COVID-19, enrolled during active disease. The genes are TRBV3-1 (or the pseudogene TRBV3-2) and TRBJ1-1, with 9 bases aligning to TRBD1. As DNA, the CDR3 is TGTGCCAGCAGCCAACCCACAGGGGGCCACACTGAAGCTTTCTTT. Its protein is CASSQPTGGHTEAFF.